The source of this T cell receptor beta chain is a study of monozygotic twins with inflammatory bowel disease. From the 5' RACE reads, TCRdb lists one entry per CDR3 protein and no DNA. Its clone listing holds about 130,000 distinct CDR3 sequences. The CDR3 has 13 residues. Per germline, CDR1 MNHEY and CDR2 SMNVEV (reference sequence). Study-wide results and limits: IBD patients displayed reduced TCRbeta diversity (inverse Simpson) when set against healthy co-twins. There was no way to distinguish the different T cell subtypes.

Remarks on this clonotype: Its antigen is not known.

The rearrangement uses TRBV27 and TRBJ1-2; as DNA is missing, the TRBD1 call by TCRdb cannot be tested. This receptor was obtained from a human donor with ulcerative colitis or Crohn's disease, or a healthy co-twin of an affected twin (not recorded which). Specimen: blood. The CDR3 is CASSLTGAYGYTF.